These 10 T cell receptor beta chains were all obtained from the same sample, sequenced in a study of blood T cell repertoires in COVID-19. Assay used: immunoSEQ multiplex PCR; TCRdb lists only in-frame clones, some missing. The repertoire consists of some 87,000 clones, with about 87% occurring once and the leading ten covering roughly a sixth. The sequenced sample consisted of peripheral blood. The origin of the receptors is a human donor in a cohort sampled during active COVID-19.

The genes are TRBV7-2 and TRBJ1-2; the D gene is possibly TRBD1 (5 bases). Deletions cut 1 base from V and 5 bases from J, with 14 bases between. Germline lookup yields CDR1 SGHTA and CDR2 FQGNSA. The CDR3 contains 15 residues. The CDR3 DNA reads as TGTGCCAGCAGCTTAGTTCGCAGGGCCCTTTATGGCTACACCTTC. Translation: CASSLVRRALYGYTF.

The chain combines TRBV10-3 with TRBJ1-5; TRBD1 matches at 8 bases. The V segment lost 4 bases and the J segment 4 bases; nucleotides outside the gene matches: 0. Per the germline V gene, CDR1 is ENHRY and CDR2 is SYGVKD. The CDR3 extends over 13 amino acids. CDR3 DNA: TGTGCCATCAGTGGGACAGGGAATCAGCCCCAGCATTTT. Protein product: CAISGTGNQPQHF.

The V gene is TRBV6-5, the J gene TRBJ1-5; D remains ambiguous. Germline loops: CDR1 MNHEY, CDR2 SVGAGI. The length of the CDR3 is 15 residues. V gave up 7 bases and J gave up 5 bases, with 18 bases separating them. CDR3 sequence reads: CASKSSGSLDQPQHF. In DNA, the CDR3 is TGTGCCAGCAAATCTTCGGGTTCTCTGGATCAGCCCCAGCATTTT.

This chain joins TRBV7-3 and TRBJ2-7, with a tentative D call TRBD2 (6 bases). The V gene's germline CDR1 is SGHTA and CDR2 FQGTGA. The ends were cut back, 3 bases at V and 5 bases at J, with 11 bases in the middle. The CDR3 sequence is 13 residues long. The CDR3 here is CASSFQTGDEQYF. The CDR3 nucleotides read TGTGCCAGCAGCTTTCAGACGGGGGACGAGCAGTACTTC.

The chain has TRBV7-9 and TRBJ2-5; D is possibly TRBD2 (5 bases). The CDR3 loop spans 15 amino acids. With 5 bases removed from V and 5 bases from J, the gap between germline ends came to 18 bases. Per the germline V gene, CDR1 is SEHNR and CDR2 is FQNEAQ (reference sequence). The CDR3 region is CASSPRLGSGETQYF. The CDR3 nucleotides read TGTGCCAGCAGCCCCAGATTGGGTTCGGGGGAGACCCAGTACTTC.

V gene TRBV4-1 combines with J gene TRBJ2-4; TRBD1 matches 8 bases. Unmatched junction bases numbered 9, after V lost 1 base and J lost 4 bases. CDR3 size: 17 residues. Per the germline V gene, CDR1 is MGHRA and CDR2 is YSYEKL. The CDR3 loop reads CASSQGLDRGGKNIQYF. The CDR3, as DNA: TGCGCCAGCAGCCAAGGACTAGACAGGGGTGGGAAAAACATTCAGTACTTC.

Written as DNA, the CDR3 is TGCGCCAGCAGCTTGACAGCCCACATGAACACTGAAGCTTTCTTT. Translation: CASSLTAHMNTEAFF. V is TRBV5-1 and J is TRBJ1-1; D is undetermined. The CDR3 is made up of 15 amino acids. V shed 1 base and J shed 0 bases, with 10 bases lying between them. Per germline, CDR1 SGHRS and CDR2 YFSETQ.

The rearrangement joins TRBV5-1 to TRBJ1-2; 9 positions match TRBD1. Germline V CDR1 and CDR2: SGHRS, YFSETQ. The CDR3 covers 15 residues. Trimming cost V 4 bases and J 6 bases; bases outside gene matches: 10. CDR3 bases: TGCGCCAGCAGCACCGGAGGGGACAGGGTTGATGGCTACACCTTC. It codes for CASSTGGDRVDGYTF.

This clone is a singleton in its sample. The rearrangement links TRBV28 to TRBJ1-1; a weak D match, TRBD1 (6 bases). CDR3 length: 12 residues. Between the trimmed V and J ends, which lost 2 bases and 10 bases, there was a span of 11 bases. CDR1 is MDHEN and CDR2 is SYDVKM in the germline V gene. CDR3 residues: CASSLRGTVAFF. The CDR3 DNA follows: TGTGCCAGCAGTTTAAGGGGGACGGTAGCTTTCTTT. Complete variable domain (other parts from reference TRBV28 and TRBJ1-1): DVKVTQSSRYLVKRTGEKVFLECVQDMDHENMFWYRQDPGLGLRLIYFSYDVKMKEKGDIPEGYSVSREKKERFSLILESASTNQTSMYLCASSLRGTVAFFGQGTRLTVV.

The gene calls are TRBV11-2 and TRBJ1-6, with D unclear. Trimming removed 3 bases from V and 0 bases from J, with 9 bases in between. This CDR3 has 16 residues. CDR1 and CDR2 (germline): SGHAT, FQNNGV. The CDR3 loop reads CASSFPSSSYNSPLHF. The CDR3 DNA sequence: TGTGCCAGCAGCTTTCCTAGTAGCTCCTATAATTCACCCCTCCACTTT.